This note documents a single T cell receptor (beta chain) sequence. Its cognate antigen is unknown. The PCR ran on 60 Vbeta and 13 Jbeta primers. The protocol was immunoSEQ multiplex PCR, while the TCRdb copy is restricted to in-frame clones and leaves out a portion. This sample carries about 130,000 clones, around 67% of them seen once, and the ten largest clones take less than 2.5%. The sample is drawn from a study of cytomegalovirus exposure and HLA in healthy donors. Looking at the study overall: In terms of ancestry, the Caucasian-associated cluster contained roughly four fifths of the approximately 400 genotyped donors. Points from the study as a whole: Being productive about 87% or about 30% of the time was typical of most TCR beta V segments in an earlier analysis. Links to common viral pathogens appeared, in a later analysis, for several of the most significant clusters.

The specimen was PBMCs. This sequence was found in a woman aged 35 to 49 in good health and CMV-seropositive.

The CDR3 DNA sequence: TGTGCCAGCAGTAAACAGGGGGCGAGGGAAAAACTGTTTTTT. Protein: CASSKQGAREKLFF. V gene TRBV6-6 combines with J gene TRBJ1-4, with TRBD1 identical over 9 bases. Germline V lookup: CDR1 MNHNY, CDR2 SVGAGI (reference sequence). The CDR3 length is 14 residues. J lost 8 bases, V lost 5 bases, and 6 bases had no gene match.